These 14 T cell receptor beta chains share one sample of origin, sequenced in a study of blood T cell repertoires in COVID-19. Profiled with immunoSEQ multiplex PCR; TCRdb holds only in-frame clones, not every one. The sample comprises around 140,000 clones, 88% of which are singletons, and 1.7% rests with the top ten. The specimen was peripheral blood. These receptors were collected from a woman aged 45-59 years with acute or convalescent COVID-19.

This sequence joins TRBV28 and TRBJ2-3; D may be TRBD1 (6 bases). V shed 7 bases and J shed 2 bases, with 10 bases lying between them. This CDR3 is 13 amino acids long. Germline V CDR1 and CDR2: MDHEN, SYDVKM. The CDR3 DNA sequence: TGTGCCAGCAACAGGGTCCTCACAGATACGCAGTATTTT. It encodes CASNRVLTDTQYF.

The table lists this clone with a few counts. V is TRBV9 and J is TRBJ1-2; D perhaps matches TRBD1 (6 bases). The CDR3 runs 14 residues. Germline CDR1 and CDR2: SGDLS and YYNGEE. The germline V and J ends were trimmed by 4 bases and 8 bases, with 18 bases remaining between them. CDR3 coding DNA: TGTGCCAGCAGCCCTCGGACAGATCTGGGCGGCTACACCTTC. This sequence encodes CASSPRTDLGGYTF.

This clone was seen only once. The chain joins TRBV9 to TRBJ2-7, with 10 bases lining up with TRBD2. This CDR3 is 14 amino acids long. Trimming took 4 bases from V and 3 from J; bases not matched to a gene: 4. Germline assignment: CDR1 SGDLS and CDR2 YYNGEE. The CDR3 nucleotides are TGTGCCAGCAGCCTCGGACTAGCGGACTACGAGCAGTACTTC. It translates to CASSLGLADYEQYF.

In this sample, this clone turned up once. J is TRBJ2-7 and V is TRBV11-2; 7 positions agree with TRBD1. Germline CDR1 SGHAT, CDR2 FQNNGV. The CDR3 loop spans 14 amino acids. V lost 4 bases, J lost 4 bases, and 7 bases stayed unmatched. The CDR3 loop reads CASSSWDRRYEQYF. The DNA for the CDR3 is TGTGCCAGCAGCTCATGGGACAGACGGTACGAGCAGTACTTC.

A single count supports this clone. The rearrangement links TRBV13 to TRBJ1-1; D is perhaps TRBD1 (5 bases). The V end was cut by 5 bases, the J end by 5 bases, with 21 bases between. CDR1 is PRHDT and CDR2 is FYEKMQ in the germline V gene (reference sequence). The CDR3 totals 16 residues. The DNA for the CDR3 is TGTGCCAGCAGCCCCCGACAGTCACCTTTCATGACTGAAGCTTTCTTT. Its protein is CASSPRQSPFMTEAFF.

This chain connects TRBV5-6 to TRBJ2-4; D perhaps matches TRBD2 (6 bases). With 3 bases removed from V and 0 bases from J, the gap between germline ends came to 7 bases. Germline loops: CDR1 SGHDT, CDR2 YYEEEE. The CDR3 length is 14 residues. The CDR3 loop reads CASSSGLAKNIQYF. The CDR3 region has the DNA TGTGCCAGCAGCTCGGGACTAGCCAAAAACATTCAGTACTTC.

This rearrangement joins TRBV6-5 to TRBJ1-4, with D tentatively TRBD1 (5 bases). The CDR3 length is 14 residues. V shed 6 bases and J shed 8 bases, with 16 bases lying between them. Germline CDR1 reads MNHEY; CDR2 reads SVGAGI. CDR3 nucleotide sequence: TGTGCCAGCAGAAGACAGTTGGGTGTGGAAAAACTGTTTTTT. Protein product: CASRRQLGVEKLFF.

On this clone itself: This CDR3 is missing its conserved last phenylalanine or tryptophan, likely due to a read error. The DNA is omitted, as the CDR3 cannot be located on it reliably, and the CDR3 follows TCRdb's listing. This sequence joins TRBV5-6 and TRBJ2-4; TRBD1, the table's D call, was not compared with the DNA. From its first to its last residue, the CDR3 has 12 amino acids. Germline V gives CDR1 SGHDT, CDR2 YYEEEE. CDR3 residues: CASSLYGTGVEV.

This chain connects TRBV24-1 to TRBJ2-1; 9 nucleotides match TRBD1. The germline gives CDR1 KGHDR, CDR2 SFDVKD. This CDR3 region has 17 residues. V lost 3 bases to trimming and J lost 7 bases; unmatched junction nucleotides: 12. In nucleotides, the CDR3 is TGTGCCACCAGTGATCAGGACAGGGGTGTTTATTCAAATGAGCAGTTCTTC. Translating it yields CATSDQDRGVYSNEQFF.

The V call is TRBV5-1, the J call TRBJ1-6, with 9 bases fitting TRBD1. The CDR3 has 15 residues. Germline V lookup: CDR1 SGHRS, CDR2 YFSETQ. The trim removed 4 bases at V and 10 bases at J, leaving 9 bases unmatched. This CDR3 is CASSPGQGVRSPLHF. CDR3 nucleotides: TGCGCCAGCAGCCCGGGACAGGGAGTGCGCTCACCCCTCCACTTT.

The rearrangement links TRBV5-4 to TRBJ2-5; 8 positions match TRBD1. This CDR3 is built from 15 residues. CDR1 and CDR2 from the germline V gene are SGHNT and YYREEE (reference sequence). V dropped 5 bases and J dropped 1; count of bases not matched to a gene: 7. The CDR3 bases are TGTGCCAGCAGTCCAACTACAGGGGGCCAAGAGACCCAGTACTTC. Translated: CASSPTTGGQETQYF.

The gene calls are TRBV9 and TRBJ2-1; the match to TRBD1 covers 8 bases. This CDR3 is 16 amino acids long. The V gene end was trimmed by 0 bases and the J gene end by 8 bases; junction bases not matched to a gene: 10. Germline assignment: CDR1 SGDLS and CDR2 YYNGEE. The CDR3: CASSVVAGGNGDEQFF. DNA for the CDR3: TGTGCCAGCAGCGTAGTAGCAGGGGGCAACGGGGATGAGCAGTTCTTC.

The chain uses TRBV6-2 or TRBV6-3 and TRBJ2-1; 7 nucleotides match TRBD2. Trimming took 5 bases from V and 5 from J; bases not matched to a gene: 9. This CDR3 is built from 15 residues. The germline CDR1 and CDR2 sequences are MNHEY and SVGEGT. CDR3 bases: TGTGCCAGCAGTATAACTAGCGCCATTAACAATGAGCAGTTCTTC. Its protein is CASSITSAINNEQFF.

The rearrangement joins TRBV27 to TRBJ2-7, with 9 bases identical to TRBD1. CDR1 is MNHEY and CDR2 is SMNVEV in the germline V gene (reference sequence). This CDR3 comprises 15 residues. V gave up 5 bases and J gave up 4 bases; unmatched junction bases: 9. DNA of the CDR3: TGTGCCAGCAGTCCCCAAGGGGACAGGGTTTACGAGCAGTACTTC. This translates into CASSPQGDRVYEQYF.